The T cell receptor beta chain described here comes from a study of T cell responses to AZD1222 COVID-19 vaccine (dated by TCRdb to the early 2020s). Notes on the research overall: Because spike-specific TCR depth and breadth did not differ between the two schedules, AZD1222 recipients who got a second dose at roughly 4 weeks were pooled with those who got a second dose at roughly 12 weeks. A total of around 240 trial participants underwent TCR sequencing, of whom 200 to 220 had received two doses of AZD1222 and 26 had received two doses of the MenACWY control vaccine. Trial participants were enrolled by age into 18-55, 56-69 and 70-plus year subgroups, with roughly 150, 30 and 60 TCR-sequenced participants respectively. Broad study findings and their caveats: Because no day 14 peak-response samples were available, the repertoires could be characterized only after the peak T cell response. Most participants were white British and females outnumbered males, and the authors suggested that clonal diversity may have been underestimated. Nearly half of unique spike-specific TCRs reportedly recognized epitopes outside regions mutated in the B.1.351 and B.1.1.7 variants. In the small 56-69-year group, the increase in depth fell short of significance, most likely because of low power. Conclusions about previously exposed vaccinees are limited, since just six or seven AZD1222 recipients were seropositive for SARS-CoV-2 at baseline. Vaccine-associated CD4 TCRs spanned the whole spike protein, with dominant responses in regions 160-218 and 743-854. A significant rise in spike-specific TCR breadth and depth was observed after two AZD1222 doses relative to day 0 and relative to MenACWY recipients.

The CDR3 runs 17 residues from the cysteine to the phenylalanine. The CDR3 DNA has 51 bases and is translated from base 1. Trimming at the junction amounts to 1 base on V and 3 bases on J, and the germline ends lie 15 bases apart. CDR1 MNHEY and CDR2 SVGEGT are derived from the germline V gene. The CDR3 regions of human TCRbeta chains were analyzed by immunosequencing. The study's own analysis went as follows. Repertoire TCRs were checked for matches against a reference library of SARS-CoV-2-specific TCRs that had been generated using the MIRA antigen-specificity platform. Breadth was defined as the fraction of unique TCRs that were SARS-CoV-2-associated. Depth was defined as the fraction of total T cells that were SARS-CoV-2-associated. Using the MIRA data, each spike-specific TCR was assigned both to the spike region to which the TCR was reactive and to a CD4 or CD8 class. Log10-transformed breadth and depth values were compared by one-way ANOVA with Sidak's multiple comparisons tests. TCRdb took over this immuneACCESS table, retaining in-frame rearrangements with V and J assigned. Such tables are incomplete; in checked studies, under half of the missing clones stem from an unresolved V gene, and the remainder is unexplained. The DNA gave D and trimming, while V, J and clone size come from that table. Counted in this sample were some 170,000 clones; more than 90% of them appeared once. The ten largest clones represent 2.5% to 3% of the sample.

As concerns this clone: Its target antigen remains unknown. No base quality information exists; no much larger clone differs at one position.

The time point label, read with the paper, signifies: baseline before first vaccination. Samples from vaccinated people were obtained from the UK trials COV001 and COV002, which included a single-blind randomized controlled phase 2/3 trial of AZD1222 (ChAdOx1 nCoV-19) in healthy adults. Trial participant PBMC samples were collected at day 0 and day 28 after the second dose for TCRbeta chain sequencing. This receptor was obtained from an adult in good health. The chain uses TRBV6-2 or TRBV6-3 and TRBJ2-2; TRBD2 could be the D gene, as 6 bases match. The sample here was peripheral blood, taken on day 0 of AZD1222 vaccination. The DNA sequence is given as TGTGCCAGCAGTTACTATACCGGTAGCGGTTACACCGGGGAGCTGTTTTTT. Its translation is CASSYYTGSGYTGELFF.